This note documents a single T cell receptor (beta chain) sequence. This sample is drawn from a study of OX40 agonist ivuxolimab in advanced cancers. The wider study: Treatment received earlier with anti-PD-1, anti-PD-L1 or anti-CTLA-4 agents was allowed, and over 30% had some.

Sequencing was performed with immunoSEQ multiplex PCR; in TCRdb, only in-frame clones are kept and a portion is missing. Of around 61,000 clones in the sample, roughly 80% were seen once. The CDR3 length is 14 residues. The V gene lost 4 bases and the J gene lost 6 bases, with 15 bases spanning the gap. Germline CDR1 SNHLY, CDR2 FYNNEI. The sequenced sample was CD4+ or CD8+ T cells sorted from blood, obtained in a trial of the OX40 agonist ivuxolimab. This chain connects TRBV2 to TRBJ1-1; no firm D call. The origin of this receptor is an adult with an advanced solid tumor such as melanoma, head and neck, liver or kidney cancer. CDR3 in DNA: TGTGCCAGCAGTGTTGAGACTACATCGGCTGAAGCTTTCTTT. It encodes CASSVETTSAEAFF.